Following are 24 T cell receptor beta chains from one sample sequenced in a study of blood T cell repertoires in COVID-19. Method: immunoSEQ multiplex PCR; TCRdb's copy keeps in-frame clones and lacks some. The data show fewer than 200,000 clones, roughly 88% seen once. Source material: peripheral blood. The receptors originated from a woman older than 75 with acute or convalescent COVID-19.

The chain links TRBV29-1 to TRBJ1-5; maybe TRBD1 (6 bases). Germline CDR1 is SQVTM and CDR2 is ANQGSEA. The CDR3 is 12 amino acids. V was pared by 7 bases and J by 7 bases, with 14 bases between. The CDR3 DNA reads as TGCAGCGCACGACTGCAGGGGCAGCCCCAGCATTTT. Protein product: CSARLQGQPQHF.

V is TRBV7-3 and J is TRBJ2-6; TRBD2 matches 8 bases. Germline V CDR1 and CDR2: SGHTA, FQGTGA. The trim removed 5 bases at V and 4 bases at J, leaving 7 bases unmatched. The CDR3 extends over 16 amino acids. The CDR3 protein is CASSPTGGAGANVLTF. The CDR3 bases are TGTGCCAGCAGCCCCACGGGGGGGGCAGGGGCCAACGTCCTGACTTTC.

This clone came up a few times. The chain links TRBV5-1 to TRBJ1-1; D is undetermined. V was shortened by 3 bases and J by 3 bases, with 12 bases between the two germline ends. Germline V gives CDR1 SGHRS, CDR2 YFSETQ. CDR3 size: 14 residues. CDR3 residues: CASSSSRADTEAFF. In nucleotides, the CDR3 is TGCGCCAGCAGCTCCTCCCGTGCAGACACTGAAGCTTTCTTT.

The chain recombines TRBV19 with TRBJ2-3; a possible D gene is TRBD1 (6 bases). Trimming took off 10 bases at V and 0 bases at J, with 17 bases between the two ends. This CDR3 is built from 15 residues. Germline CDR1 and CDR2: LNHDA and SQIVND (reference sequence). The CDR3 reads CATRDTRTSTDTQYF. In nucleotides, the CDR3 is TGTGCCACCCGGGACACCAGAACTAGCACAGATACGCAGTATTTT.

This sequence joins TRBV5-1 and TRBJ2-3; 10 nucleotides match TRBD1. V dropped 5 bases and J dropped 0; count of bases not matched to a gene: 9. Germline loops: CDR1 SGHRS, CDR2 YFSETQ. The CDR3 totals 17 residues. The CDR3 coding sequence is TGCGCCAGCAGGCCCGGGACAGGGGTCGAAAGCACAGATACGCAGTATTTT. Protein product: CASRPGTGVESTDTQYF.

The gene calls are TRBV29-1 and TRBJ2-4; 13 positions agree with TRBD2. The length of the CDR3 is 19 residues. Per the germline V gene, CDR1 is SQVTM and CDR2 is ANQGSEA. Trimming at V came to 1 base and at J to 13 bases, leaving 22 bases not matched to a gene. The CDR3 nucleotides are TGCAGCGTTGAAGTCCCCCCCCGGCCCGGACTAGCGGGAGTTCGAGGACAGTACTTC. It yields the protein CSVEVPPRPGLAGVRGQYF.

This chain links TRBV7-8 with TRBJ1-1; no firm D call. V dropped 0 bases and J dropped 5 bases, with 7 bases sitting between them. Germline V gives CDR1 SGHVS, CDR2 FQNEAQ. The CDR3 contains 13 residues. The CDR3 sequence is CASSLASRTEAFF. CDR3 coding DNA: TGTGCCAGCAGCTTAGCGTCCCGGACTGAAGCTTTCTTT.

The rearrangement links TRBV10-3 to TRBJ2-2; D not certain. In germline, CDR1 is ENHRY, CDR2 SYGVKD. CDR3 length: 14 residues. Trimming took 0 bases from V and 8 from J, leaving 10 bases between them. The CDR3 DNA sequence: TGTGCCATCAGTGAGTCGAACACGCTGGGGGAGCTGTTTTTT. Translated, it gives CAISESNTLGELFF.

This clone was seen only once. The V call is TRBV19, the J call TRBJ2-6; TRBD1 might be the D (6 bases). Per germline, CDR1 LNHDA and CDR2 SQIVND (reference sequence). Trimming left V 5 bases short and J 0 bases short, with 14 bases between. This CDR3 region has 17 residues. The CDR3: CASSPGTPHSGANVLTF. The CDR3 nucleotides read TGTGCCAGTAGTCCAGGGACACCCCACTCTGGGGCCAACGTCCTGACTTTC.

The chain couples TRBV18 to TRBJ2-3; D uncertain. The CDR3 spans 14 residues. CDR1 and CDR2 from the germline V gene are KGHSH and LQKENI. V lost 2 bases to trimming and J lost 1 base, with 7 bases between them. The CDR3 bases are TGTGCCAGCTCACCAATTATCGGCACAGATACGCAGTATTTT. The encoded protein is CASSPIIGTDTQYF.

The V gene is TRBV28, the J gene TRBJ1-2, with D maybe TRBD1 (6 bases). Between the trimmed V and J ends, which lost 6 bases and 8 bases, there was a span of 19 bases. The CDR3 has 14 residues. CDR1 MDHEN and CDR2 SYDVKM come from the germline V gene. CDR3 nucleotide sequence: TGTGCCAGCAGCCTTTACGGGACATACGAGGGCTACACCTTC. Its protein is CASSLYGTYEGYTF.

This chain links TRBV14 with TRBJ2-1; no clear D gene. The V end was cut by 3 bases, the J end by 6 bases, with 12 bases between. CDR3 length: 14 amino acids. Germline CDR1 and CDR2: SGHDN and FVKESK. The CDR3 nucleotides are TGTGCCAGCAGCCAGTGGGCCTCCATCAATGAGCAGTTCTTC. Translating it yields CASSQWASINEQFF.

The chain is built from TRBV5-4 and TRBJ1-2, with 8 bases lining up with TRBD1. V lost 2 bases, J lost 3 bases, and 6 bases stayed unmatched. The germline V gene has CDR1 SGHNT and CDR2 YYREEE (reference sequence). CDR3 length: 15 residues. This CDR3 reads CASSFDRGGYYGYTF. The DNA of the CDR3 is TGTGCCAGCAGCTTTGACAGGGGTGGATACTATGGCTACACCTTC.

The chain recombines TRBV6-5 with TRBJ1-2; 7 bases align to TRBD1. This CDR3 has 14 amino acids. Germline lookup yields CDR1 MNHEY and CDR2 SVGAGI. V lost 6 bases, J lost 4 bases, and 8 bases stayed unmatched. The CDR3 spells CASRYPGQLYGYTF. DNA for the CDR3: TGTGCCAGCAGATACCCGGGACAGCTCTATGGCTACACCTTC.

The chain joins TRBV12-3 or TRBV12-4 to TRBJ1-3; D is undetermined. The CDR3 is made up of 12 amino acids. Trimming cost V 6 bases and J 4 bases, with 7 bases left between them. The DNA for the CDR3 is TGTGCCAGCAGGTCCATCGGAAACACCATATATTTT. Its protein is CASRSIGNTIYF.

The chain couples TRBV5-1 to TRBJ2-5; no clear D. Germline lookup yields CDR1 SGHRS and CDR2 YFSETQ. The CDR3 extends over 14 amino acids. Deletions cut 5 bases from V and 1 base from J, with 12 bases between. The CDR3 loop is CASSLGSTQETQYF. The CDR3 DNA reads as TGCGCCAGCAGTCTGGGTAGCACCCAAGAGACCCAGTACTTC.

This clone appeared once. This sequence joins TRBV6-5 and TRBJ2-3; possibly TRBD2 for D (6 bases). This CDR3 contains 15 residues. Trimming pared 8 bases from V and 1 base from J, leaving 16 bases between. Germline V gene sequence: CDR1 MNHEY, CDR2 SVGAGI. The CDR3: CASLVGGVGTDTQYF. CDR3 DNA sequence: TGTGCCAGCCTGGTGGGGGGAGTAGGCACAGATACGCAGTATTTT.

The CDR3 DNA follows: TGTGCCAGCAGCACCCAGCGGGGGGGGCAAGAGACCCAGTACTTC. Its translation: CASSTQRGGQETQYF. The rearrangement joins TRBV7-2 to TRBJ2-5, with TRBD2 matching 10 bases. The CDR3 has 15 amino acids. Unmatched junction bases numbered 5, after V lost 5 bases and J lost 2 bases. CDR1 and CDR2 (germline): SGHTA, FQGNSA.

The gene calls are TRBV5-3 and TRBJ2-3, with D maybe TRBD2 (6 bases). TRBV5-3 is an ORF for which the function is uncertain. The CDR3 covers 12 residues. V gave up 4 bases and J gave up 7 bases, with 10 bases separating them. The CDR3 bases are TGTGCCAGAAGCCGGGGGAGGAATACGCAGTATTTT. Translated: CARSRGRNTQYF.

The chain uses TRBV9 and TRBJ2-1, with D possibly being TRBD2 (6 bases). The CDR3 contains 15 residues. Trimming pared 7 bases from V and 5 bases from J, leaving 19 bases between. The germline gives CDR1 SGDLS, CDR2 YYNGEE. DNA for the CDR3: TGTGCCAGCGGAAGACAAGCGGGTCCCAACAATGAGCAGTTCTTC. Translated: CASGRQAGPNNEQFF. The whole variable domain, filled in from reference TRBV9 and TRBJ2-1, reads DSGVTQTPKHLITATGQRVTLRCSPRSGDLSVYWYQQSLDQGLQFLIQYYNGEERAKGNILERFSAQQFPDLHSELNLSSLELGDSALYFCASGRQAGPNNEQFFGPGTRLTVL.

CDR3 coding DNA: TGTGCCAGCAGTTACTCGGGAGCTACCTATGGCTACACCTTC. Translation: CASSYSGATYGYTF. The J gene is TRBJ1-2, the V gene TRBV6-6; D is ambiguous. CDR3 length: 14 amino acids. The germline V gene encodes CDR1 MNHNY and CDR2 SVGAGI (reference sequence). V shed 0 bases and J shed 4 bases, with 9 bases lying between them.

V is TRBV29-1 and J is TRBJ2-3, with 9 bases that match TRBD2. The CDR3 is 14 residues long. With V trimmed by 7 bases and J by 0 bases, 5 bases remained unmatched. Germline V gene lookup returns CDR1 SQVTM and CDR2 ANQGSEA. This CDR3 is CSARLAASTDTQYF. The CDR3 DNA sequence: TGCAGCGCGAGACTAGCGGCTAGCACAGATACGCAGTATTTT.

The chain is built from TRBV7-2 and TRBJ2-2; TRBD2 matches 11 bases. The CDR3 is made up of 14 amino acids. V lost 11 bases, J lost 3 bases, and 5 bases stayed unmatched. CDR1 SGHTA and CDR2 FQGNSA come from the germline V gene. CDR3 loop: CAGRLAGYTGELFF. The CDR3, as DNA: TGTGCCGGAAGACTAGCGGGGTACACCGGGGAGCTGTTTTTT.

The gene calls are TRBV4-3 and TRBJ1-2, with a weak D call TRBD1 (5 bases). This CDR3 region has 14 residues. Between the trimmed V and J ends, which lost 0 bases and 7 bases, there was a span of 12 bases. Germline CDR1 and CDR2: LGHNA and YSLEER. The chain's CDR3 is CASSQDRVIGGYTF. Written as DNA, the CDR3 is TGCGCCAGCAGCCAAGACAGGGTGATAGGTGGCTACACCTTC.